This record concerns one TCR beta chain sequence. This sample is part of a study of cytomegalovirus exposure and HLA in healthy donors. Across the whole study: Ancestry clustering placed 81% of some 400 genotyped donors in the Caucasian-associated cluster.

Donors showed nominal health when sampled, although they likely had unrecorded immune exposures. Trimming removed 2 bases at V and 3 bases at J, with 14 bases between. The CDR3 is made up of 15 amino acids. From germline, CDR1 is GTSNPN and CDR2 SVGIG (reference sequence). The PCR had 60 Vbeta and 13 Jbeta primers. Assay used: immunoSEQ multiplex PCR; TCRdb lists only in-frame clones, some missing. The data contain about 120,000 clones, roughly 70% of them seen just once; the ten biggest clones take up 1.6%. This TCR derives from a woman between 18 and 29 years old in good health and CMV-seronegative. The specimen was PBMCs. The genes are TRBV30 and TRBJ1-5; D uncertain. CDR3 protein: CAWSLSTTSNQPQHF. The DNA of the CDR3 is TGTGCCTGGAGTTTATCCACTACCTCCAATCAGCCCCAGCATTTT.